This T cell receptor (beta chain) was captured in a study of shared clonotypes between healthy human individuals. The CDR3 runs to 14 residues. Germline assignment: CDR1 LNHNV and CDR2 YYDKDF (reference sequence). The V gene end was trimmed by 3 bases and the J gene end by 6 bases; junction bases not matched to a gene: 7. The assay was run at deep level. Data came from immunoSEQ multiplex PCR; TCRdb stores just in-frame clones and leaves some out. The data show hundreds of thousands of clones, about 80% seen once. As to this clone: Its antigen remains unidentified.

The authors divided CD4+ cells into CD45RA+ naive and CD45RA-negative memory subsets. Whole-study findings and limits: Sharing across four donors was highest in naive CD4 (around 5%) and lowest in memory CD8 (approximately 0.4%).

The specimen sequenced was memory CD4+ T cells sorted from blood. The subset denotes: CD45RA-negative fraction. The chain couples TRBV15 to TRBJ2-7; 8 bases line up with TRBD1. The sequence was obtained from a woman aged 25 to 45 in good health. For the CDR3, the DNA is TGTGCCACCAGCAGGCAGGGGGCGTGGACCGAGCAGTACTTC. As protein: CATSRQGAWTEQYF.